These 26 T cell receptor beta chains were sequenced from one sample in a study of T cell responses to AZD1222 COVID-19 vaccine. Clones were sequenced by immunoSEQ multiplex PCR, and TCRdb holds only the in-frame ones, with some missing. This sample has more than 70,000 clones; under 95% occur once, and the top ten carry about 4.3%. Sequenced material: peripheral blood, taken on day 0 of AZD1222 vaccination. These receptors were collected from an adult in good health.

The chain combines TRBV5-1 with TRBJ2-5; D gene unclear. From germline, CDR1 is SGHRS and CDR2 YFSETQ. This CDR3 spans 14 amino acids. V shed 1 base and J shed 5 bases, with 12 bases lying between them. The CDR3 nucleotides read TGCGCCAGCAGCTTGTCTGGCTACGGTGAGACCCAGTACTTC. This translates into CASSLSGYGETQYF.

A few counts support this clone. V gene TRBV27 combines with J gene TRBJ2-2; D gene ambiguous. CDR3 length equals 15 residues. CDR1 is MNHEY and CDR2 is SMNVEV in the germline V gene (reference sequence). Trimming pared 0 bases from V and 0 bases from J, leaving 5 bases between. CDR3 DNA: TGTGCCAGCAGTTTATCGGTGGCGAACACCGGGGAGCTGTTTTTT. Translating it yields CASSLSVANTGELFF.

This clone was recorded only once. The chain combines TRBV4-1 with TRBJ2-5; tentatively, D is TRBD2 (6 bases). The germline V and J ends were trimmed by 4 bases and 4 bases, with 22 bases remaining between them. Germline V gene sequence: CDR1 MGHRA, CDR2 YSYEKL. The CDR3 has 17 amino acids. In DNA form, the CDR3 reads TGCGCCAGCAGCCCCCTGGCGGTGCGGGGCAGGAGAGAGACCCAGTACTTC. Protein: CASSPLAVRGRRETQYF.

The V gene is TRBV3-1 (or the pseudogene TRBV3-2), the J gene TRBJ1-1, with D perhaps matching TRBD1 (6 bases). V was cut by 2 bases and J by 10 bases, with 14 bases left in between. The CDR3 loop spans 13 amino acids. The germline V gene has CDR1 LGHDT and CDR2 YNNKEL (reference sequence). The CDR3 coding sequence is TGTGCCAGCAGCCAATCCATCGGGGGGCGAGCTTTCTTT. This codes for CASSQSIGGRAFF.

The gene calls are TRBV24-1 and TRBJ1-4, with a weak D call TRBD1 (6 bases). Trimming removed 6 bases from V and 11 bases from J, with 15 bases in between. The CDR3 length is 13 residues. The germline V gene encodes CDR1 KGHDR and CDR2 SFDVKD. CDR3: CATSPAGERKLFF. The CDR3, as DNA: TGTGCCACCAGTCCGGCAGGGGAAAGGAAACTGTTTTTT.

The chain links TRBV6-5 to TRBJ1-2; no clear D gene. Germline V gene sequence: CDR1 MNHEY, CDR2 SVGAGI. The CDR3 runs to 16 residues. V lost 2 bases and J 0 bases, leaving 13 bases between the germline ends. CDR3: CASSYARNGPNYGYTF. As DNA, the CDR3 is TGTGCCAGCAGTTACGCACGGAACGGACCTAACTATGGCTACACCTTC.

This chain connects TRBV27 to TRBJ1-2; D may be TRBD1 (6 bases). V gave up 5 bases and J gave up 4 bases, with 17 bases separating them. This CDR3 comprises 15 residues. CDR1 is MNHEY and CDR2 is SMNVEV in the germline V gene (reference sequence). The CDR3 region is CASSPAWGLGYGYTF. The CDR3 bases are TGTGCCAGCAGTCCCGCTTGGGGGCTCGGCTATGGCTACACCTTC.

The genes are TRBV5-1 and TRBJ1-2; a possible D gene is TRBD1 (5 bases). Trimming took 2 bases from V and 5 from J, leaving 19 bases between them. The CDR3 is made up of 16 amino acids. Germline V gene sequence: CDR1 SGHRS, CDR2 YFSETQ. The DNA of the CDR3 is TGCGCCAGCAGCTTACCATCGGGACCGGAACCGTATGGCTACACCTTC. Amino acids: CASSLPSGPEPYGYTF.

The sample holds a few counts of this clone. The rearrangement links TRBV11-3 to TRBJ1-1; D is perhaps TRBD1 (5 bases). From germline, CDR1 is SGHNT and CDR2 YENEEA. The CDR3 sequence is 11 residues long. V was pared by 5 bases and J by 6 bases, with 7 bases between. CDR3 nucleotide sequence: TGTGCCAGCAGCCCGGGGGCTGAAGCTTTCTTT. Encoded protein: CASSPGAEAFF.

The V gene is TRBV5-1, the J gene TRBJ2-7; possibly TRBD1 or TRBD2 for D (5 bases each). The CDR3 has 12 residues. V was clipped by 4 bases and J by 2 bases, with 7 bases between them. Per germline, CDR1 SGHRS and CDR2 YFSETQ. CDR3 sequence reads: CASSEGTYEQYF. As DNA, the CDR3 is TGCGCCAGCAGCGAGGGGACCTACGAGCAGTACTTC.

V gene TRBV5-8 combines with J gene TRBJ1-2, with D unresolved. The CDR3 length is 15 residues. Germline V gene data show CDR1 as SGHTS and CDR2 as YDEGEE. The ends were cut back, 0 bases at V and 4 bases at J, with 13 bases in the middle. CDR3 in DNA: TGTGCCAGCAGCTTGGGGACCCGAGAGGGCTATGGCTACACCTTC. The encoded protein is CASSLGTREGYGYTF.

This clone was recorded once. J is TRBJ1-1 and V is TRBV10-3; TRBD1 matches 8 bases. Germline lookup yields CDR1 ENHRY and CDR2 SYGVKD. The J segment lost 6 bases and the V segment lost 4 bases, leaving 7 bases of the junction unmatched. This CDR3 is 14 amino acids long. The CDR3 DNA is TGTGCCATCAGTGGCGGACAGGGACGGGCTGAAGCTTTCTTT. Translation: CAISGGQGRAEAFF.

This clone was observed once. The chain's CDR3 is CASSPRTENTEAFF. DNA of the CDR3: TGTGCCAGCAGCCCGCGGACAGAGAACACTGAAGCTTTCTTT. The chain recombines TRBV7-9 with TRBJ1-1, with a tentative D call TRBD1 (6 bases). The CDR3 covers 14 residues. The V gene's germline CDR1 is SEHNR and CDR2 FQNEAQ (reference sequence). The V and J ends lost 5 bases and 1 base respectively, with 11 bases between them.

Written as DNA, the CDR3 is TGTGCCTGGAGTGAGGGGGGACACTTGAACACTGAAGCTTTCTTT. This translates into CAWSEGGHLNTEAFF. This sequence joins TRBV30 and TRBJ1-1; maybe TRBD1 (6 bases). V lost 1 base, J lost 0 bases, and 12 bases lay in between. This CDR3 spans 15 amino acids. Germline CDR1 and CDR2: GTSNPN and SVGIG (reference sequence).

The chain has TRBV5-5 and TRBJ1-3, with D possibly matching TRBD1 (5 bases). V lost 4 bases and J 0 bases, leaving 20 bases between the germline ends. From germline, CDR1 is SGHKS and CDR2 YYEKEE (reference sequence). The CDR3 spans 18 residues. The CDR3 sequence: CASSLFLTVASSGNTIYF. CDR3 DNA sequence: TGTGCCAGCAGCCTATTTCTGACAGTTGCGAGCTCTGGAAACACCATATATTTT.

The V and J genes are TRBV5-4 and TRBJ2-1; D is tentatively TRBD1 or TRBD2 (5 bases each). Germline V CDR1 and CDR2: SGHNT, YYREEE (reference sequence). CDR3 length: 13 residues. V dropped 7 bases and J dropped 5 bases, with 13 bases sitting between them. CDR3 coding DNA: TGTGCCAGCGGGGCGGGTAGGGACAATGAGCAGTTCTTC. As protein: CASGAGRDNEQFF.

The CDR3: CAWSGDRGVEKAFF. The CDR3 DNA reads TGTGCCTGGAGTGGGGACAGGGGTGTCGAAAAAGCTTTCTTT. V is TRBV30 and J is TRBJ1-1, with 10 bases that match TRBD1. The length of the CDR3 is 14 residues. Germline V gives CDR1 GTSNPN, CDR2 SVGIG (reference sequence). Trimming removed 1 base from V and 9 bases from J; junction bases left unmatched: 8.

This clone was observed a few times. V gene TRBV5-1 combines with J gene TRBJ2-2, with D possibly matching TRBD2 (6 bases). The CDR3 extends over 15 amino acids. Trimming left V 8 bases short and J 3 bases short, with 17 bases between. Germline V CDR1 and CDR2: SGHRS, YFSETQ. CDR3 bases: TGCGCCAGTAGCCGGGACTCCCCTTACACCGGGGAGCTGTTTTTT. It encodes CASSRDSPYTGELFF. Supplemented by reference TRBV5-1 and TRBJ2-2, the full variable domain reads KAGVTQTPRYLIKTRGQQVTLSCSPISGHRSVSWYQQTPGQGLQFLFEYFSETQRNKGNFPGRFSGRQFSNSRSEMNVSTLELGDSALYLCASSRDSPYTGELFFGEGSRLTVL.

The V and J genes are TRBV5-1 and TRBJ2-7; TRBD1 is a possible D gene (7 bases). Germline assignment: CDR1 SGHRS and CDR2 YFSETQ. The CDR3 loop spans 13 amino acids. V was pared by 2 bases and J by 4 bases, with 10 bases between. In nucleotides, the CDR3 is TGCGCCAGCAGCTTACAGGGGAGGTACGAGCAGTACTTC. Its protein product is CASSLQGRYEQYF.

The chain carries TRBV7-2 and TRBJ1-3, with a weak D call TRBD1 (6 bases). CDR1 SGHTA and CDR2 FQGNSA come from the germline V gene. The length of the CDR3 is 15 residues. Deletions cut 0 bases from V and 2 bases from J, with 8 bases between. CDR3 residues: CASSLARGAGNTIYF. The CDR3 nucleotides are TGTGCCAGCAGCTTAGCGAGGGGGGCTGGAAACACCATATATTTT. The full variable domain, in which reference TRBV7-2 and TRBJ1-3 provide the parts outside the CDR3, is GAGVSQSPSNKVTEKGKDVELRCDPISGHTALYWYRQSLGQGLEFLIYFQGNSAPDKSGLPSDRFSAERTGGSVSTLTIQRTQQEDSAVYLCASSLARGAGNTIYFGEGSWLTVV.

The chain links TRBV2 to TRBJ2-7; 8 bases map to TRBD2. The trim removed 10 bases at V and 0 bases at J, leaving 5 bases unmatched. Germline V gene data show CDR1 as SNHLY and CDR2 as FYNNEI. The CDR3 extends over 13 amino acids. Here the CDR3 DNA reads TGTGCCACTTCAGGACTAGCCTCCTACGAGCAGTACTTC. Translating gives CATSGLASYEQYF.

The genes are TRBV2 and TRBJ2-1; D uncertain. The CDR3 has 14 amino acids. Between the trimmed V and J ends, which lost 6 bases and 6 bases, there was a span of 15 bases. Germline loops: CDR1 SNHLY, CDR2 FYNNEI. The CDR3 DNA reads as TGTGCCAGCAGGGCCCAGATAGTCTCCAATGAGCAGTTCTTC. Its translation is CASRAQIVSNEQFF. The full variable domain, rest sourced from reference TRBV2 and TRBJ2-1, is EPEVTQTPSHQVTQMGQEVILRCVPISNHLYFYWYRQILGQKVEFLVSFYNNEISEKSEIFDDQFSVERPDGSNFTLKIRSTKLEDSAMYFCASRAQIVSNEQFFGPGTRLTVL.

This clone was detected once. The chain employs TRBV3-1 (or the pseudogene TRBV3-2) and TRBJ1-2; a weak D match, TRBD1 (5 bases). CDR3 length equals 12 residues. The V end lost 3 bases, the J end lost 12 bases, and 14 bases lay between the germline ends. Looked up from germline, CDR1 is LGHDT and CDR2 is YNNKEL (reference sequence). CDR3 sequence reads: CASSQTRGFHTF. CDR3 sequence (DNA): TGTGCCAGCAGCCAGACTAGGGGATTTCACACCTTC.

The chain carries TRBV29-1 and TRBJ1-1; 7 nucleotides agree with TRBD1. The CDR3 covers 13 residues. Germline V gives CDR1 SQVTM, CDR2 ANQGSEA. Losses at the gene ends were 5 bases for V and 5 bases for J; bases not matched to a gene: 8. CDR3 loop: CSVHRQGRTEAFF. The CDR3 DNA sequence: TGCAGCGTTCACCGACAGGGCCGGACTGAAGCTTTCTTT.

The chain combines TRBV5-1 with TRBJ1-2; 7 bases are shared with TRBD1. This CDR3 region has 13 residues. J gave up 4 bases and V 7 bases, and 7 bases lay outside the gene matches. CDR1 and CDR2 from the germline V gene are SGHRS and YFSETQ. CDR3 sequence reads: CASGPRGGYGYTF. The CDR3 DNA is TGCGCCAGCGGTCCCAGGGGGGGCTATGGCTACACCTTC.

The chain carries TRBV7-9 and TRBJ2-5, with 7 bases that match TRBD2. Germline CDR1 reads SEHNR; CDR2 reads FQNEAQ (reference sequence). V gave up 5 bases and J gave up 2 bases; unmatched junction bases: 5. CDR3 length: 14 amino acids. The chain's CDR3 is CASSPQGGQETQYF. CDR3 DNA sequence: TGTGCCAGCAGCCCTCAGGGAGGGCAAGAGACCCAGTACTTC.